The clone carrying this T cell receptor (beta chain) appeared once. The repertoire was sequenced with immunoSEQ multiplex PCR; TCRdb's copy has only in-frame clones and lacks some. The sample records some 93,000 clones, around 91% being singletons. Looked up from germline, CDR1 is MGHDK and CDR2 is SYGVNS. This CDR3 is 14 amino acids long. With 4 bases removed from V and 3 bases from J, the gap between germline ends came to 13 bases. The entry originates in a study of T cell changes during pregnancy in multiple sclerosis. The sample was peripheral blood, taken after pregnancy. The source of this sequence is a female donor in good health, enrolled as a control in a pregnancy study. The chain combines TRBV25-1 with TRBJ2-7; a weak D match, TRBD2 (5 bases). The CDR3 here is CASSGDPGVYEQYF. CDR3 DNA sequence: TGTGCCAGCAGTGGTGATCCCGGGGTCTACGAGCAGTACTTC.